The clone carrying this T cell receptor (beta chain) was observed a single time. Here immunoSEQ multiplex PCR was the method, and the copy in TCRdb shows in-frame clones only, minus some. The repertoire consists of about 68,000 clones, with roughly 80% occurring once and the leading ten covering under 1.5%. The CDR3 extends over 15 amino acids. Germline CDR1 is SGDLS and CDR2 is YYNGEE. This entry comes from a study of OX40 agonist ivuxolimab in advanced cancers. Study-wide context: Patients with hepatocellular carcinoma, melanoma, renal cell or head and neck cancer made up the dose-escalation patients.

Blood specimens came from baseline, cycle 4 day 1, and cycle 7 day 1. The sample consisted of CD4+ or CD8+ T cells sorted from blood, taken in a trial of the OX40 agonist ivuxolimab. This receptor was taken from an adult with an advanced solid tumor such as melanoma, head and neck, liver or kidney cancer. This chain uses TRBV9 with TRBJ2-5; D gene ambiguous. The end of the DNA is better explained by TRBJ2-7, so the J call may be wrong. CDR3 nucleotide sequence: TGTGCCAGCAGCCCTACTCCGGCCAGTGGCTACGAGCAGTACTTC. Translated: CASSPTPASGYEQYF.